This record covers a single T cell receptor beta chain. Germline CDR1 and CDR2: SGHAT and FQNNGV. Trimming took off 8 bases at V and 8 bases at J, with 15 bases between the two ends. This CDR3 is built from 12 residues. This entry belongs to a study of T cells in tuberculosis. Sorting used thawed, overnight-rested PBMC stained with anti-CD3, a viability dye and GMM-loaded CD1B tetramer. C32 glucose monomycolate from Rhodococcus equi was loaded onto the CD1B tetramers. Clones were read by immunoSEQ multiplex PCR, and TCRdb kept only the in-frame ones, dropping some. The sample records 61,000 or so clones, approximately 81% being singletons.

The sequence came from an adult woman with latent tuberculosis. The rearrangement uses TRBV11-2 and TRBJ1-2; D unresolved. Sequences were obtained from CD1b-GMM tetramer-negative cells sorted from PBMCs. In DNA, the CDR3 is TGTGCCAGCGTCTCTGGGCCGGGAGGCTACACCTTC. This translates into CASVSGPGGYTF.